Below are 19 T cell receptor beta chains sequenced from a single sample in a study of CD8 T cells in Susac syndrome. Random hexamers served to reverse transcribe roughly 0.45 to 1 ug RNA. TCRdb passed the immunoSEQ multiplex PCR reads through MiXCR, listing each CDR3 protein once. Among around 80,000 distinct CDR3 sequences listed, approximately 93% were seen once. Sequencing was done on a sample of CD8+ T cells from PBMCs. These receptors originate from a human donor with Susac syndrome.

V and J are TRBV4-1 and TRBJ2-4; D is ambiguous. Trimming removed 0 bases from V and 11 bases from J, with 20 bases in between. Germline loops: CDR1 MGHRA, CDR2 YSYEKL. The CDR3 spans 16 residues. Here the CDR3 DNA reads TGCGCCAGCAGCCAAGATTGGGCAGGTCGAATAGGACTTCAGTACTTC. Its translation is CASSQDWAGRIGLQYF.

The chain combines TRBV28 with TRBJ1-1, with D tentatively TRBD1 (6 bases). The CDR3 totals 14 residues. Trimming removed 4 bases at V and 3 bases at J, with 12 bases between. The V gene's germline CDR1 is MDHEN and CDR2 SYDVKM. DNA for the CDR3: TGTGCCAGCAGTTGGTACAGGGCCGACACTGAAGCTTTCTTT. This encodes CASSWYRADTEAFF. Supplemented by reference TRBV28 and TRBJ1-1, the full variable domain reads DVKVTQSSRYLVKRTGEKVFLECVQDMDHENMFWYRQDPGLGLRLIYFSYDVKMKEKGDIPEGYSVSREKKERFSLILESASTNQTSMYLCASSWYRADTEAFFGQGTRLTVV.

The V gene is TRBV3-1, the J gene TRBJ2-3; 7 bases are shared with TRBD1. This CDR3 is 15 amino acids long. The V gene end was trimmed by 1 base and the J gene end by 3 bases; junction bases not matched to a gene: 4. In germline, CDR1 is LGHDT, CDR2 YNNKEL (reference sequence). The CDR3 DNA follows: TGTGCCAGCAGCCAAGGGGACAGCGCGACAGATACGCAGTATTTT. It encodes CASSQGDSATDTQYF.

The chain is built from TRBV7-9 and TRBJ2-4, with 10 bases aligning to TRBD1. The CDR3 covers 15 residues. In germline, CDR1 is SEHNR, CDR2 FQNEAQ (reference sequence). Trimming at V came to 3 bases and at J to 4 bases, leaving 3 bases not matched to a gene. CDR3 bases: TGTGCCAGCAGCTTCGGGACAGGGGTGAAAAACATTCAGTACTTC. As protein: CASSFGTGVKNIQYF.

V usage is TRBV4-2 and J usage is TRBJ2-7; TRBD1 might be the D (6 bases). The germline V gene has CDR1 LGHNA and CDR2 YNFKEQ. The CDR3 loop spans 14 amino acids. Trimming left V 4 bases short and J 0 bases short, with 10 bases between. CDR3 DNA: TGTGCCAGCAGCCCCCGGACAGCCTCCTACGAGCAGTACTTC. Translating gives CASSPRTASYEQYF.

The chain joins TRBV7-9 to TRBJ1-5, with 10 bases matching TRBD1. Germline CDR1 and CDR2: SEHNR and FQNEAQ (reference sequence). Trimming took 0 bases from V and 7 from J; bases not matched to a gene: 6. This CDR3 contains 16 residues. The CDR3 reads CASSLASGTGVQPQHF. CDR3 DNA sequence: TGTGCCAGCAGCTTAGCCTCCGGGACAGGGGTACAGCCCCAGCATTTT.

The chain combines TRBV11-2 with TRBJ2-7; the D is unclear. The CDR3 runs 16 residues. V was pared by 2 bases and J by 6 bases, with 20 bases between. Germline assignment: CDR1 SGHAT and CDR2 FQNNGV. CDR3 nucleotide sequence: TGTGCCAGCAGCTTAACTTACGGAAAGGTGTCGTCCGAGCAGTACTTC. Residues: CASSLTYGKVSSEQYF. The variable domain in full, with the rest retrieved from reference TRBV11-2 and TRBJ2-7, is EAGVAQSPRYKIIEKRQSVAFWCNPISGHATLYWYQQILGQGPKLLIQFQNNGVVDDSQLPKDRFSAERLKGVDSTLKIQPAKLEDSAVYLCASSLTYGKVSSEQYFGPGTRLTVT.

The chain combines TRBV10-3 with TRBJ1-2, with TRBD1 as a possible D gene (5 bases). V lost 8 bases and J lost 5, with 27 bases in between. Germline-derived CDR1 and CDR2 are ENHRY and SYGVKD. The CDR3 contains 17 residues. The CDR3 loop is CAIAGRRPHPDKYGYTF. Written as DNA, the CDR3 is TGTGCCATCGCGGGGCGGCGGCCGCACCCGGACAAATATGGCTACACCTTC.

The chain uses TRBV7-9 and TRBJ2-3, with D tentatively TRBD2 (6 bases). CDR1 is SEHNR, CDR2 FQNEAQ, per germline (reference sequence). The V end lost 4 bases, the J end lost 8 bases, and 16 bases lay between the germline ends. The CDR3 loop spans 14 amino acids. The CDR3 nucleotides are TGTGCCAGCAGCTCCGGGACTGAGGGGACTACGCAGTATTTT. It is translated as CASSSGTEGTTQYF.

The V and J genes are TRBV6-5 and TRBJ2-7; 8 nucleotides match TRBD1. There are 14 residues in the CDR3. The germline gives CDR1 MNHEY, CDR2 SVGAGI. V lost 2 bases, J lost 2 bases, and 2 bases stayed unmatched. CDR3 nucleotide sequence: TGTGCCAGCAGTTACGGGACAGGCCCCTACGAGCAGTACTTC. It encodes CASSYGTGPYEQYF.

This clonotype was detected a few times. This sequence joins TRBV9 and TRBJ2-5; D might be TRBD2 (6 bases). Germline V gene sequence: CDR1 SGDLS, CDR2 YYNGEE. V gave up 5 bases and J gave up 5 bases, with 10 bases separating them. This CDR3 is built from 12 residues. The CDR3 here is CASSDGGETQYF. CDR3 in DNA: TGTGCCAGCAGTGACGGGGGTGAGACCCAGTACTTC.

This chain joins TRBV12-3 or TRBV12-4 and TRBJ1-5; 8 bases map to TRBD1. The CDR3 length is 16 residues. After removal of 2 bases from V and 8 bases from J, the junction contained 11 bases not matched to a gene. CDR3 coding DNA: TGTGCCAGCAGTTTATCGGAGCAGGGGGCTGGGGAGCCCCAGCATTTT. Amino acid sequence: CASSLSEQGAGEPQHF.

V usage is TRBV9 and J usage is TRBJ2-3; 14 bases are a match to TRBD2. Trimming removed 1 base from V and 2 bases from J; junction bases left unmatched: 6. Germline CDR1 SGDLS, CDR2 YYNGEE. The CDR3 has 18 amino acids. This chain's CDR3 is CASSVRGLAGATTDTQYF. In nucleotides, the CDR3 is TGTGCCAGCAGCGTAAGGGGACTAGCGGGGGCCACCACAGATACGCAGTATTTT.

This clonotype occurred a few times. The chain links TRBV6-4 to TRBJ2-3, with 9 bases aligning to TRBD1. Trimming cost V 6 bases and J 3 bases; bases outside gene matches: 16. Germline loops: CDR1 MRHNA, CDR2 SNTAGT. The CDR3 totals 18 residues. CDR3 sequence (DNA): TGTGCCAGCAGGGACCGGGACAGGGATGCTCTTGGGACAGATACGCAGTATTTT. This gives the protein CASRDRDRDALGTDTQYF.

CDR3 nucleotide sequence: TGTGCCAGCAGTCCAAGGGCCGGCCTTATTGAGCAGTACTTC. Protein product: CASSPRAGLIEQYF. V gene TRBV12-3 or TRBV12-4 combines with J gene TRBJ2-7; the D is unclear. Between the trimmed V and J ends, which lost 5 bases and 7 bases, there was a span of 18 bases. This CDR3 has 14 amino acids.

This chain joins TRBV4-1 and TRBJ2-3; no reliable D call. The CDR3 has 14 residues. In germline, CDR1 is MGHRA, CDR2 YSYEKL. Trimming shortened V by 1 base and J by 4 bases, and 9 bases separated the two germline ends. CDR3 nucleotides: TGCGCCAGCAGCCAAGTAGGGTTCGCAGATACGCAGTATTTT. Its protein is CASSQVGFADTQYF.

This chain uses TRBV9 with TRBJ2-7, with D possibly being TRBD2 (6 bases). The ends were cut back, 0 bases at V and 1 base at J, with 11 bases in the middle. CDR1 SGDLS and CDR2 YYNGEE come from the germline V gene. This CDR3 contains 15 residues. DNA of the CDR3: TGTGCCAGCAGCGTAGGCGGGGCCGGGTCCTACGAGCAGTACTTC. Translating it yields CASSVGGAGSYEQYF.

The rearrangement links TRBV4-3 to TRBJ2-7, with D possibly matching TRBD1 (5 bases). The germline CDR1 and CDR2 sequences are LGHNA and YSLEER. The CDR3 contains 15 residues. Trimming shortened V by 6 bases and J by 1 base, and 16 bases separated the two germline ends. CDR3 sequence reads: CASSQRSGASYEQYF. The CDR3 DNA reads TGCGCCAGCAGTCAGCGTAGTGGGGCGTCCTACGAGCAGTACTTC.

V is TRBV7-9 and J is TRBJ1-1; the D gene is possibly TRBD1 (5 bases). The germline gives CDR1 SEHNR, CDR2 FQNEAQ (reference sequence). The CDR3 has 15 amino acids. Trimming took 4 bases from V and 5 from J, leaving 17 bases between them. For the CDR3, the DNA is TGTGCCAGCAGCTCGAGGCGGCAGGGCGAAACTGAAGCTTTCTTT. This gives the protein CASSSRRQGETEAFF.